The 21 T cell receptor beta chains listed next were all sequenced from one sample in a study of Ad26.COV2.S vaccination and SARS-CoV-2 variants. Libraries were prepared by immunoSEQ multiplex PCR; TCRdb keeps only in-frame clonotypes and omits some of them. The sample includes roughly 380,000 clones, about 90% seen only once; the top ten take 3.9%. The input for sequencing was peripheral blood, taken after recovery from COVID-19. These receptors were obtained from a human donor who had recovered from COVID-19.

The V and J genes are TRBV6-5 and TRBJ1-5; D remains ambiguous. Germline V lookup: CDR1 MNHEY, CDR2 SVGAGI. This CDR3 comprises 12 residues. Trimming removed 7 bases at V and 2 bases at J, with 6 bases between. Here the CDR3 reads CASKGGNQPQHF. CDR3 bases: TGTGCCAGCAAGGGTGGCAATCAGCCCCAGCATTTT.

The V and J genes are TRBV19 and TRBJ1-5; D is unresolved. The ends were cut back, 9 bases at V and 0 bases at J, with 15 bases in the middle. CDR1 is LNHDA and CDR2 is SQIVND in the germline V gene (reference sequence). This CDR3 region has 15 residues. The CDR3 region is CASREIQFSNQPQHF. DNA for the CDR3: TGTGCCAGCCGGGAGATCCAGTTTAGCAATCAGCCCCAGCATTTT.

The chain links TRBV28 to TRBJ1-2; D not resolved. The CDR3 contains 12 residues. V dropped 3 bases and J dropped 4 bases, with 6 bases sitting between them. The germline V gene encodes CDR1 MDHEN and CDR2 SYDVKM. CDR3 sequence: CASSFQGYGYTF. The CDR3 coding sequence is TGTGCCAGCAGTTTTCAAGGCTATGGCTACACCTTC.

The chain joins TRBV5-1 to TRBJ2-1; 8 nucleotides line up with TRBD2. Germline CDR1 and CDR2: SGHRS and YFSETQ. The CDR3 totals 15 residues. Losses at the gene ends were 2 bases for V and 7 bases for J; bases not matched to a gene: 8. This CDR3 is CASSFRSGGENEQFF. CDR3 in DNA: TGCGCCAGCAGCTTCCGATCCGGGGGGGAGAATGAGCAGTTCTTC.

The chain uses TRBV25-1 and TRBJ2-1; 11 bases are shared with TRBD2. CDR3 length: 14 residues. Trimming at V came to 5 bases and at J to 7 bases, leaving 4 bases not matched to a gene. From germline, CDR1 is MGHDK and CDR2 SYGVNS. CDR3 residues: CASSLAGGQNEQFF. The CDR3 nucleotides are TGTGCCAGCAGTTTAGCGGGGGGGCAGAATGAGCAGTTCTTC.

The rearrangement uses TRBV3-1 (or the pseudogene TRBV3-2) and TRBJ2-1, with 12 bases fitting TRBD2. The germline CDR1 and CDR2 sequences are LGHDT and YNNKEL (reference sequence). The J segment lost 9 bases and the V segment lost 1 base, leaving 7 bases of the junction unmatched. The CDR3 length is 16 residues. In DNA, the CDR3 is TGTGCCAGCAGCCAAGGGGCTAGCGGGGGGGCCCGTGAGCAGTTCTTC. Translated: CASSQGASGGAREQFF.

In DNA, the CDR3 is TGTGCCAGCAGTTACTCGGACCATGAAGCTTTCTTT. It specifies CASSYSDHEAFF. The rearrangement uses TRBV6-6 and TRBJ1-1, with unresolved D. Between the trimmed V and J ends, which lost 0 bases and 7 bases, there was a span of 6 bases. Germline CDR1 is MNHNY and CDR2 is SVGAGI (reference sequence). The length of the CDR3 is 12 residues.

The rearrangement uses TRBV5-1 and TRBJ1-1, with TRBD1 matching 11 bases. Germline V lookup: CDR1 SGHRS, CDR2 YFSETQ. CDR3 length equals 14 residues. J was trimmed by 7 bases and V by 4 bases; bases with no gene match: 6. The CDR3 nucleotides read TGCGCCAGCAGCCTAGGACAGGGGGCCTATGAAGCTTTCTTT. Amino acid sequence: CASSLGQGAYEAFF.

The gene calls are TRBV5-4 and TRBJ1-2, with TRBD1 matching over 8 bases. This CDR3 has 15 residues. Losses at the gene ends were 4 bases for V and 4 bases for J; bases not matched to a gene: 9. Germline CDR1 and CDR2: SGHNT and YYREEE (reference sequence). CDR3 region: CASSLGGQGTYGYTF. The CDR3 DNA sequence: TGTGCCAGCAGCCTAGGTGGACAGGGCACCTATGGCTACACCTTC.

V gene TRBV12-3 or TRBV12-4 combines with J gene TRBJ2-1, with unresolved D. The CDR3 extends over 13 amino acids. Trimming shortened V by 7 bases and J by 5 bases, and 12 bases separated the two germline ends. The CDR3 here is CASMDESHNEQFF. CDR3 DNA sequence: TGTGCCAGCATGGACGAGAGCCACAATGAGCAGTTCTTC.

The genes are TRBV6-5 and TRBJ2-1; D gene uncertain. V dropped 10 bases and J dropped 10 bases, with 20 bases sitting between them. Germline lookup yields CDR1 MNHEY and CDR2 SVGAGI. The CDR3 extends over 13 amino acids. The CDR3 DNA reads as TGTGCCACCACGAAGAGGACCGGTGAGGAGCAGTTCTTC. It translates to CATTKRTGEEQFF.

The V and J genes are TRBV5-4 and TRBJ2-5; D perhaps matches TRBD1 (6 bases). V lost 3 bases and J lost 4, with 19 bases in between. This CDR3 contains 16 residues. Germline CDR1 is SGHNT and CDR2 is YYREEE (reference sequence). The CDR3 region is CASSSRGRVRGETQYF. The CDR3, as DNA: TGTGCCAGCAGCTCCAGGGGCAGGGTAAGGGGAGAGACCCAGTACTTC.

The chain employs TRBV28 and TRBJ1-2; the match to TRBD1 covers 7 bases. Germline V gene sequence: CDR1 MDHEN, CDR2 SYDVKM. This CDR3 spans 14 amino acids. V was pared by 6 bases and J by 4 bases, with 8 bases of the junction left unmatched. The CDR3 region is CASRVQGSPYGYTF. DNA of the CDR3: TGTGCCAGCAGAGTACAGGGGTCCCCCTATGGCTACACCTTC.

This sequence joins TRBV19 and TRBJ2-1; D not certain. The CDR3 is 17 amino acids. The V and J ends lost 4 bases and 1 base respectively, with 17 bases between them. CDR1 is LNHDA, CDR2 SQIVND, per germline (reference sequence). The chain's CDR3 is CASSKGLAIGSYNEQFF. The CDR3 bases are TGTGCCAGTAGTAAAGGTCTCGCAATAGGGTCCTACAATGAGCAGTTCTTC. Variable domain in full (rest from reference TRBV19 and TRBJ2-1): DGGITQSPKYLFRKEGQNVTLSCEQNLNHDAMYWYRQDPGQGLRLIYYSQIVNDFQKGDIAEGYSVSREKKESFPLTVTSAQKNPTAFYLCASSKGLAIGSYNEQFFGPGTRLTVL.

The gene calls are TRBV5-6 and TRBJ2-4, with TRBD1 matching over 7 bases. Germline V gene data show CDR1 as SGHDT and CDR2 as YYEEEE. There are 15 residues in the CDR3. Germline trimming cut 3 bases from V and 8 bases from J; bases unmatched to any gene: 11. The CDR3 bases are TGTGCCAGCAGCTCGGACAGGCGGTCGACGGACATTCAGTACTTC. Protein sequence: CASSSDRRSTDIQYF.

This chain connects TRBV15 to TRBJ1-6; D unresolved. Between the trimmed V and J ends, which lost 0 bases and 11 bases, there was a span of 5 bases. CDR1 LNHNV and CDR2 YYDKDF come from the germline V gene (reference sequence). The CDR3 covers 12 residues. The chain's CDR3 is CATSRDTAPLHF. CDR3 coding DNA: TGTGCCACCAGCAGAGATACAGCACCCCTCCACTTT. Filled out from reference TRBV15 and TRBJ1-6, the complete variable domain reads DAMVIQNPRYQVTQFGKPVTLSCSQTLNHNVMYWYQQKSSQAPKLLFHYYDKDFNNEADTPDNFQSRRPNTSFCFLDIRSPGLGDTAMYLCATSRDTAPLHFGNGTRLTVT.

The V gene is TRBV7-2, the J gene TRBJ1-4; 10 bases line up with TRBD1. The CDR3 runs to 16 residues. Germline CDR1 SGHTA, CDR2 FQGNSA. V gave up 4 bases and J gave up 6 bases; unmatched junction bases: 8. The CDR3 bases are TGTGCCAGCAGCTCGTCGGGACAGGGGACTTATGAAAAACTGTTTTTT. Protein: CASSSSGQGTYEKLFF.

The chain links TRBV6-5 to TRBJ2-1; 8 bases line up with TRBD1. Germline V gene data show CDR1 as MNHEY and CDR2 as SVGAGI. CDR3 length: 15 amino acids. The ends lost 7 bases at V and 6 bases at J; junction bases unmatched: 11. In nucleotides, the CDR3 is TGTGCCAGCAAAGCACGGTCAGGGGGCATCAATGAGCAGTTCTTC. This gives the protein CASKARSGGINEQFF.

The V gene is TRBV5-1, the J gene TRBJ2-1; 10 nucleotides align to TRBD1. Trimming removed 4 bases from V and 5 bases from J; junction bases left unmatched: 6. Germline V lookup: CDR1 SGHRS, CDR2 YFSETQ. The CDR3 is made up of 15 amino acids. The CDR3 region has the DNA TGCGCCAGCAGCCCGACAGGGGGCCCCCACAATGAGCAGTTCTTC. This codes for CASSPTGGPHNEQFF.

This clone was counted a few times. The chain couples TRBV12-3 or TRBV12-4 to TRBJ2-5; D gene ambiguous. V was clipped by 6 bases and J by 0 bases, with 5 bases between them. The CDR3 has 12 residues. The CDR3, as DNA: TGTGCCAGCAGGGTTAACCAAGAGACCCAGTACTTC. Its protein is CASRVNQETQYF.

This chain links TRBV7-8 with TRBJ2-2, with 11 nucleotides matching TRBD2. After removal of 1 base from V and 10 bases from J, the junction contained 5 bases not matched to a gene. CDR3 length: 15 residues. Germline CDR1 reads SGHVS; CDR2 reads FQNEAQ. As DNA, the CDR3 is TGTGCCAGCAGCTTAGGTCCTAGCGGGGGGCCGGAGCTGTTTTTT. Encoded protein: CASSLGPSGGPELFF.